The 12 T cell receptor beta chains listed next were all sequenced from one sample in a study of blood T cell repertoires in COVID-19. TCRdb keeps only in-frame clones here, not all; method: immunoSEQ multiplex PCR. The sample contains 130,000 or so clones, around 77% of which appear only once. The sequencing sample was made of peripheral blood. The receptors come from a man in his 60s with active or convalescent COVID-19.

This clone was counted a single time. The CDR3 sequence is CASAPASGPRREQYF. CDR3 in DNA: TGCGCCAGCGCTCCAGCTAGCGGGCCACGTCGGGAGCAGTACTTC. V is TRBV10-1 and J is TRBJ2-7; TRBD2 matches at 8 bases. This CDR3 is built from 15 residues. The ends lost 8 bases at V and 7 bases at J; junction bases unmatched: 16. Germline V gives CDR1 WNHNN, CDR2 SYGVQD (reference sequence).

CDR3 in amino acids: CASSQRKTQYF. The CDR3 region has the DNA TGTGCCAGCAGCCAGCGAAAGACCCAGTACTTC. The gene calls are TRBV6-2 or TRBV6-3 and TRBJ2-5, with D unresolved. The CDR3 runs to 11 residues. Between the trimmed V and J ends, which lost 6 bases and 6 bases, there was a span of 8 bases. Germline V gene sequence: CDR1 MNHEY, CDR2 SVGEGT.

In DNA form, the CDR3 reads TGTGCCAGCAGCTCGCCCCCAGGGGCTGCTGGAAACACCATATATTTT. This encodes CASSSPPGAAGNTIYF. This chain uses TRBV28 with TRBJ1-3, with TRBD1 as a possible D gene (6 bases). Germline-derived CDR1 and CDR2 are MDHEN and SYDVKM. Trimming shortened V by 6 bases and J by 2 bases, and 17 bases separated the two germline ends. This CDR3 region has 16 residues. The variable domain in full, with the rest retrieved from reference TRBV28 and TRBJ1-3, is DVKVTQSSRYLVKRTGEKVFLECVQDMDHENMFWYRQDPGLGLRLIYFSYDVKMKEKGDIPEGYSVSREKKERFSLILESASTNQTSMYLCASSSPPGAAGNTIYFGEGSWLTVV.

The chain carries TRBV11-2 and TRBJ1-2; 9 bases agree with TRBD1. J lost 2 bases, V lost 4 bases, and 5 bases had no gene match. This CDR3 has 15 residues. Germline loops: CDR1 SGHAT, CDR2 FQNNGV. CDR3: CASSSTGTGNYGYTF. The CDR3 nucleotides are TGTGCCAGCAGCTCGACCGGGACAGGGAACTATGGCTACACCTTC. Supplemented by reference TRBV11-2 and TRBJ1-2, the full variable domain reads EAGVAQSPRYKIIEKRQSVAFWCNPISGHATLYWYQQILGQGPKLLIQFQNNGVVDDSQLPKDRFSAERLKGVDSTLKIQPAKLEDSAVYLCASSSTGTGNYGYTFGSGTRLTVV.

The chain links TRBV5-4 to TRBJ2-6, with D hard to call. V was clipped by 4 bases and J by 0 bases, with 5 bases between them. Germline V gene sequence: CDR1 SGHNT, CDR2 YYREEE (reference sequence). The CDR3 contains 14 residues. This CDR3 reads CASSPISGANVLTF. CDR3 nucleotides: TGTGCCAGCAGCCCTATCTCTGGGGCCAACGTCCTGACTTTC.

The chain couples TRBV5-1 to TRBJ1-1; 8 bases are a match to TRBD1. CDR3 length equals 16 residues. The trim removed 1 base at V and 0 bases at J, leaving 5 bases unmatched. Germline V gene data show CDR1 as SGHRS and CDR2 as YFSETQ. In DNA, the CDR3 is TGCGCCAGCAGCTTGTTTCAGGGGGCCTTGAACACTGAAGCTTTCTTT. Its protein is CASSLFQGALNTEAFF.

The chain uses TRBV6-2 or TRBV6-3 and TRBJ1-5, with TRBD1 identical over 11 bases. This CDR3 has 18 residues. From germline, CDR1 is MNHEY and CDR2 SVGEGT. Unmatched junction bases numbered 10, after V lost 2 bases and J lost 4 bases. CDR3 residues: CASSYAGPGTGGNQPQHF. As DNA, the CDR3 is TGTGCCAGCAGTTACGCCGGACCTGGGACAGGGGGTAATCAGCCCCAGCATTTT.

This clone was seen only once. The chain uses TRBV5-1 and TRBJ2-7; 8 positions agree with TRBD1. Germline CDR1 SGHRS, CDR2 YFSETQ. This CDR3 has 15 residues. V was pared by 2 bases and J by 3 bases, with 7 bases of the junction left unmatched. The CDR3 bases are TGCGCCAGCAGCTTAAGACAGGGGCCGGGCTACGAGCAGTACTTC. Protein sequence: CASSLRQGPGYEQYF. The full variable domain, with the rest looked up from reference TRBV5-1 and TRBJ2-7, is KAGVTQTPRYLIKTRGQQVTLSCSPISGHRSVSWYQQTPGQGLQFLFEYFSETQRNKGNFPGRFSGRQFSNSRSEMNVSTLELGDSALYLCASSLRQGPGYEQYFGPGTRLTVT.

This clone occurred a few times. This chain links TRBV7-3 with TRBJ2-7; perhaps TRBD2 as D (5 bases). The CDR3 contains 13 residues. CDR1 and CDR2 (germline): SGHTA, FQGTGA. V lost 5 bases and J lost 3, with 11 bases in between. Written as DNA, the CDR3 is TGTGCCAGCAGCCTTTCTCGGGACTACGAGCAGTACTTC. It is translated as CASSLSRDYEQYF.

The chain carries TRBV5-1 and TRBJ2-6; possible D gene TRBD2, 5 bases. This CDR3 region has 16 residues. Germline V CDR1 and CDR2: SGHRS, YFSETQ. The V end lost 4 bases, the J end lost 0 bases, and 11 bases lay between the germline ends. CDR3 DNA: TGCGCCAGCAGCACCTTTGCGGGCTCTGGGGCCAACGTCCTGACTTTC. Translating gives CASSTFAGSGANVLTF.

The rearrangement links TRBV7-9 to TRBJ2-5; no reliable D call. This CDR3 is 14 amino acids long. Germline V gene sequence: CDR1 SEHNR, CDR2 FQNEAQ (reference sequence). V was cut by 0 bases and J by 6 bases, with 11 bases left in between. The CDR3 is CASSLAGRLQTQYF. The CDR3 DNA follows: TGTGCCAGCAGCTTAGCCGGCAGGCTGCAGACCCAGTACTTC. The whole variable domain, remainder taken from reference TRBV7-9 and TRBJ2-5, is DTGVSQNPRHKITKRGQNVTFRCDPISEHNRLYWYRQTLGQGPEFLTYFQNEAQLEKSRLLSDRFSAERPKGSFSTLEIQRTEQGDSAMYLCASSLAGRLQTQYFGPGTRLLVL.

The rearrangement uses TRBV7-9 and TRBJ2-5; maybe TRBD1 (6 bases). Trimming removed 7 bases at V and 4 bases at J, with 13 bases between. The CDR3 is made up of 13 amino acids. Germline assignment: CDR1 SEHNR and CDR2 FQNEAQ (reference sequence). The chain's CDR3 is CASTRQGLETQYF. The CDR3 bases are TGTGCCAGCACACGGCAGGGGTTAGAGACCCAGTACTTC.